Below, 13 T cell receptor beta chains from the same sample are listed, as sequenced in a study of cytomegalovirus exposure and HLA in healthy donors (dated by TCRdb to the late 2010s). Receptor libraries were prepared by the immunoSEQ multiplex PCR assay. TCRdb carries this immuneACCESS record with in-frame sequences only. Its versions omit some clonotypes, under half of them owing to an unresolved V gene in the studies checked, with the rest unexplained. This sample lists a few hundred thousand clones; roughly 90% were detected once. Approximately 0.34% of the sample belongs to the ten largest clones. The specimen sequenced was PBMCs. These receptors came from a woman aged 18-29 years in good health and CMV-seronegative.

The rearrangement uses TRBV28 and TRBJ2-6; 8 bases align to TRBD1. V gave up 5 bases and J gave up 0 bases; unmatched junction bases: 6. The germline V gene encodes CDR1 MDHEN and CDR2 SYDVKM. CDR3 size: 17 residues. The CDR3 loop is CASSLGTGDSGANVLTF. For the CDR3, the DNA is TGTGCCAGCAGTCTCGGGACAGGAGACTCTGGGGCCAACGTCCTGACTTTC. Complete variable domain (other parts from reference TRBV28 and TRBJ2-6): DVKVTQSSRYLVKRTGEKVFLECVQDMDHENMFWYRQDPGLGLRLIYFSYDVKMKEKGDIPEGYSVSREKKERFSLILESASTNQTSMYLCASSLGTGDSGANVLTFGAGSRLTVL.

This chain joins TRBV4-1 and TRBJ2-7; D remains unclear. The CDR3 consists of 12 residues. The V gene lost 7 bases and the J gene lost 4 bases, with 11 bases spanning the gap. Germline V lookup: CDR1 MGHRA, CDR2 YSYEKL. The CDR3 region is CASMNIRYEQYF. CDR3 in DNA: TGCGCCAGCATGAACATCAGGTACGAGCAGTACTTC.

This chain joins TRBV4-3 and TRBJ1-6, with TRBD1 identical over 8 bases. CDR1 LGHNA and CDR2 YSLEER come from the germline V gene. The CDR3 sequence is 20 residues long. Unmatched junction bases numbered 11, after V lost 0 bases and J lost 1 base. The CDR3 DNA reads as TGCGCCAGCAGCCAAGATTACCCGGACAGGGAATGGTCCTATAATTCACCCCTCCACTTT. Encoded protein: CASSQDYPDREWSYNSPLHF.

This clone has a handful of counts. The V and J genes are TRBV7-9 and TRBJ2-7; D perhaps matches TRBD1 (6 bases). Germline CDR1 and CDR2: SEHNR and FQNEAQ (reference sequence). The CDR3 length is 14 residues. Deletions cut 5 bases from V and 4 bases from J, with 15 bases between. CDR3 protein: CASSPPDRSYEQYV. The CDR3 bases are TGTGCCAGCAGCCCACCCGACAGGAGTTACGAGCAGTACGTC.

This chain connects TRBV7-9 to TRBJ1-1, with D possibly being TRBD1 (6 bases). The CDR3 length is 13 residues. Between the trimmed V and J ends, which lost 7 bases and 6 bases, there was a span of 15 bases. CDR1 is SEHNR and CDR2 is FQNEAQ in the germline V gene (reference sequence). This chain's CDR3 is CASTPRGGPEAFF. The CDR3 coding sequence is TGTGCCAGCACCCCGCGAGGGGGTCCTGAAGCTTTCTTT.

J is TRBJ2-7 and V is TRBV25-1, with 9 bases lining up with TRBD1. The germline V gene encodes CDR1 MGHDK and CDR2 SYGVNS. The CDR3 has 14 residues. J gave up 1 base and V 5 bases, and 3 bases lay outside the gene matches. The CDR3 sequence: CASSQTGGSYEQYF. The CDR3 DNA is TGTGCCAGCAGTCAGACAGGGGGATCCTACGAGCAGTACTTC.

The chain links TRBV28 to TRBJ2-7; perhaps TRBD1 as D (6 bases). The length of the CDR3 is 11 residues. CDR1 and CDR2 from the germline V gene are MDHEN and SYDVKM. V lost 4 bases to trimming and J lost 7 bases, with 8 bases between them. As DNA, the CDR3 is TGTGCCAGCAGTTCCGGACAGGAGCAGTACTTC. Protein sequence: CASSSGQEQYF. The full variable domain, its missing parts supplied by reference TRBV28 and TRBJ2-7, is DVKVTQSSRYLVKRTGEKVFLECVQDMDHENMFWYRQDPGLGLRLIYFSYDVKMKEKGDIPEGYSVSREKKERFSLILESASTNQTSMYLCASSSGQEQYFGPGTRLTVT.

The chain uses TRBV5-6 and TRBJ2-6, with 10 bases matching TRBD1. CDR1 is SGHDT, CDR2 YYEEEE, per germline. The V and J ends lost 1 base and 0 bases, in that order; junction bases with no gene match: 4. This CDR3 contains 18 residues. CDR3 nucleotide sequence: TGTGCCAGCAGCTTGTCCGGGACAGGGGACTCTGGGGCCAACGTCCTGACTTTC. It encodes CASSLSGTGDSGANVLTF.

The chain is built from TRBV19 and TRBJ2-1; possible D gene TRBD1, 7 bases. The CDR3 totals 15 residues. In germline, CDR1 is LNHDA, CDR2 SQIVND (reference sequence). V lost 3 bases and J lost 7, with 16 bases in between. As DNA, the CDR3 is TGTGCCAGTAGTATTAGGAGGGGGCGATGGAATGAGCAGTTCTTC. Its translation is CASSIRRGRWNEQFF.

DNA for the CDR3: TGTGCCAGCAGCTTAACGCCTACCAATGAGCAGTTCTTC. Protein sequence: CASSLTPTNEQFF. The chain couples TRBV5-8 to TRBJ2-1; D uncertain. The ends were cut back, 2 bases at V and 6 bases at J, with 9 bases in the middle. The V gene's germline CDR1 is SGHTS and CDR2 YDEGEE. This CDR3 is built from 13 residues.

The rearrangement uses TRBV2 and TRBJ2-1; 10 nucleotides match TRBD2. CDR1 is SNHLY, CDR2 FYNNEI, per germline. V trimming: 2 bases; J trimming: 8 bases; junction bases outside the gene matches: 3. The CDR3 has 14 residues. The CDR3 DNA follows: TGTGCCAGCAGTGAAAGCGGGGGGGCGGATGAGCAGTTCTTC. It is translated as CASSESGGADEQFF.

J is TRBJ2-5 and V is TRBV14; the D is unclear. The V gene's germline CDR1 is SGHDN and CDR2 FVKESK. V gave up 1 base and J gave up 9 bases, with 9 bases separating them. The length of the CDR3 is 12 residues. The CDR3 loop is CASSQVAVAQYF. The CDR3 bases are TGTGCCAGCAGCCAAGTCGCGGTGGCCCAGTACTTC.

This clone was seen a few times. This CDR3 is also generated by other DNA sequences in the sample. The V and J genes are TRBV28 and TRBJ1-2; 10 bases fit TRBD1. CDR3 length equals 15 residues. Unmatched junction bases numbered 0, after V lost 2 bases and J lost 0 bases. CDR1 is MDHEN, CDR2 SYDVKM, per germline. The CDR3 DNA is TGTGCCAGCAGTTTAGGACAGGGGGCTAACTATGGCTACACCTTC. Protein: CASSLGQGANYGYTF.